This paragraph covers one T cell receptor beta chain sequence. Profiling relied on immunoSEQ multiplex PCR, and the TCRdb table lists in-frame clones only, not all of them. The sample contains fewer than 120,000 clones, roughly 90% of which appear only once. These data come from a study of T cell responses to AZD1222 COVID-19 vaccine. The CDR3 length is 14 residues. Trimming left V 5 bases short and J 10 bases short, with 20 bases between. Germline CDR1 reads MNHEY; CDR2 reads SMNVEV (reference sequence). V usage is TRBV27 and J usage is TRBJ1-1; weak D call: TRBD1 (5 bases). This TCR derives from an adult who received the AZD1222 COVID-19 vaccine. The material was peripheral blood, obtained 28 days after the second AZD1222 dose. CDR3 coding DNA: TGTGCCAGCAGTAGTTCGGGGCGCGGGAGGGCAGCTTTCTTT. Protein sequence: CASSSSGRGRAAFF.